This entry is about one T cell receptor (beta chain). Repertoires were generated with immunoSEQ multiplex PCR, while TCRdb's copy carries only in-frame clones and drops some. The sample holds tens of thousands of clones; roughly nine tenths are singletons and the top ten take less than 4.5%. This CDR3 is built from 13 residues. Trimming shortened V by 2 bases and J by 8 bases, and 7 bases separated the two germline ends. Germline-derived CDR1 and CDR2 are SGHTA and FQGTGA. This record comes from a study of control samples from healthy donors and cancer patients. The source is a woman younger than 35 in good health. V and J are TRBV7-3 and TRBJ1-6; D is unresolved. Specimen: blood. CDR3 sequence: CASSLGVHSPLHF. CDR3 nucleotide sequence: TGTGCCAGCAGCTTAGGTGTGCATTCACCCCTCCACTTT.